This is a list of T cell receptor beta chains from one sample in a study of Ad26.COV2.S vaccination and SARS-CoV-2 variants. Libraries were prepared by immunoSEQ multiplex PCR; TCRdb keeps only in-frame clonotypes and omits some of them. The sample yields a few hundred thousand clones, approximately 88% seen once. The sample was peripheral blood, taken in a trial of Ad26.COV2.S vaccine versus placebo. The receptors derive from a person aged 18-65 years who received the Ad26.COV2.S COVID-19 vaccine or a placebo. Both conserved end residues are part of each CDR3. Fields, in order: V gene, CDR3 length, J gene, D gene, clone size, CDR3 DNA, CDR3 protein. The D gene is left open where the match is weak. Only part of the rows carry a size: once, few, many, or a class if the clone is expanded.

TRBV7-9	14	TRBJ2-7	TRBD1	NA	TGTGCCAGCAGCTTCCGGGACAGGGTATATGAGCAGTACTTC	CASSFRDRVYEQYF
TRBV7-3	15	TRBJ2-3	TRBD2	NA	TGTGCCAGCAGCCAACAGCGGGGGGGCACAGATACGCAGTATTTT	CASSQQRGGTDTQYF
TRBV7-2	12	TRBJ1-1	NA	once	TGTGCCAGCAGCTTAGGACATAATGAAGCTTTCTTT	CASSLGHNEAFF
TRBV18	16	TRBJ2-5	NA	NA	TGTGCCAGCTCACCACGGAGGGGGACTGGGTATGAGACCCAGTACTTC	CASSPRRGTGYETQYF
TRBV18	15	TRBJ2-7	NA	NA	TGTGCCAGCTCACTGGACATCCAGAGCTCCTACGAGCAGTACTTC	CASSLDIQSSYEQYF
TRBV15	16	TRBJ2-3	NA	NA	TGTGCCACCAGCAGAGATGGTGGTAGATACACAGATACGCAGTATTTT	CATSRDGGRYTDTQYF
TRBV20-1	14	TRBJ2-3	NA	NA	TGCAGTGCTAGTGAACCGATCAACACAGATACGCAGTATTTT	CSASEPINTDTQYF
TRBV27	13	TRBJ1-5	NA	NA	TGTGCCAGCTCCTCCCTCAGGGGTCAGCCCCAGCATTTT	CASSSLRGQPQHF
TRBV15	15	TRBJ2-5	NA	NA	TGTGCCACCAGCAGAGATTTACTAGCACTAGAGACCCAGTACTTC	CATSRDLLALETQYF
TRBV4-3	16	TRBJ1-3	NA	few	TGCGCCAGCAGCCAAGATATGGGGTCTTTAGGAAACACCATATATTTT	CASSQDMGSLGNTIYF
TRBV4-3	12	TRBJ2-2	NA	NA	TGCGCCAGCAGCCAGGGGACCGGGGAGCTGTTTTTT	CASSQGTGELFF
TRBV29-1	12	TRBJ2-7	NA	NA	TGCAGCGTTGAGGACGGAACCTACGAGCAGTACTTC	CSVEDGTYEQYF
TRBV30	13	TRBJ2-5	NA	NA	TGTGCCTGGAGTGTAGATGCGCCAGAGACCCAGTACTTC	CAWSVDAPETQYF
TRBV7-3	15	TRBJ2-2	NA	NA	TGTGCCAGCAGCTTACTTGGCGGGAACACCGGGGAGCTGTTTTTT	CASSLLGGNTGELFF
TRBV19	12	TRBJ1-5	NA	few	TGTGCCAGTAGTAAGACTTGGGAGCCCCAGCATTTT	CASSKTWEPQHF
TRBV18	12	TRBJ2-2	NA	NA	TGTGCCAGCACCAGACCAGCCGGGGAGCTGTTTTTT	CASTRPAGELFF
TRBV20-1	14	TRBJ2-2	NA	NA	TGCAGTGCTAGTGATCGGATGAACACCGGGGAGCTGTTTTTT	CSASDRMNTGELFF
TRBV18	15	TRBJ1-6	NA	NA	TGTGCCAGCTCACCGGGGCAGGTTACGAATTCACCCCTCCACTTT	CASSPGQVTNSPLHF
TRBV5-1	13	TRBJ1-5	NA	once	TGCGCCAGCAGCTTGGCCAGCAATCAGCCCCAGCATTTT	CASSLASNQPQHF
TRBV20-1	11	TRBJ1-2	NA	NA	TGCAGTGCTGGGTCCAACTATGGCTACACCTTC	CSAGSNYGYTF
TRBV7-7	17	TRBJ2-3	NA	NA	TGTGCTAGCAGCCTGGGGCTAGCGTTGGGGGGCACAGATACGCAGTATTTT	CASSLGLALGGTDTQYF
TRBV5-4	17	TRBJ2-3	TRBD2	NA	TGTGCCAGCAGCTTGTTCTTAGCGGGGGGGAGCACAGATACGCAGTATTTT	CASSLFLAGGSTDTQYF
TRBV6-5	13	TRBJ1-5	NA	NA	TGTGCCAGCAGCAGGCAGGGTGGTCAGCCCCAGCATTTT	CASSRQGGQPQHF
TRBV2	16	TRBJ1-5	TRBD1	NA	TGTGCCAGCAGGCCGACAGGGGCCTCCTACAATCAGCCCCAGCATTTT	CASRPTGASYNQPQHF
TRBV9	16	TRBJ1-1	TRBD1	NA	TGTGCCAGCAGCGCATATACAGGGGTAATGAACACTGAAGCTTTCTTT	CASSAYTGVMNTEAFF
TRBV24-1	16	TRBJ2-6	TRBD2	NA	TGTGCCACCAGTGGGTGGGGAGGGACTGGGGCCAACGTCCTGACTTTC	CATSGWGGTGANVLTF
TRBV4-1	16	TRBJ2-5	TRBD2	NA	TGCGCCAGCAGCCAAGTAGCTAGCGGGGCTCAAGAGACCCAGTACTTC	CASSQVASGAQETQYF
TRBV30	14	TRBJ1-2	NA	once	TGTGCCTGGAGTTCCATGGGGGGCGGCTATGGCTACACCTTC	CAWSSMGGGYGYTF
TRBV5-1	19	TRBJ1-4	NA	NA	TGCGCCAGCAGCTTTCGGGCAGGGCCCCCACCAACAACTAATGAAAAACTGTTTTTT	CASSFRAGPPPTTNEKLFF
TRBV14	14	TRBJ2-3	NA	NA	TGTGCCAGCAGCCCCCGGAGCGGGCCAGATACGCAGTATTTT	CASSPRSGPDTQYF
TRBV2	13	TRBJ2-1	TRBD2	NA	TGTGCCAGCAAGCGGGAGGGGTACAATGAGCAGTTCTTC	CASKREGYNEQFF
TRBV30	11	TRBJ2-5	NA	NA	TGTGCCTGGGCCGGCCTAGAGACCCAGTACTTC	CAWAGLETQYF
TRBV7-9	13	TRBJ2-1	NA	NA	TGTGCCAGCAACAAAGGCGAGGTCGGGAAGCAGTTCTTC	CASNKGEVGKQFF
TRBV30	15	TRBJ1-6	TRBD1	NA	TGTGCCTGGAGCCCGGGACAGGGAGGTTATTCACCCCTCCACTTT	CAWSPGQGGYSPLHF
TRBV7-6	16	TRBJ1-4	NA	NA	TGTGCCAGCAGCCCCAGCCTTACCACAACTAATGAAAAACTGTTTTTT	CASSPSLTTTNEKLFF
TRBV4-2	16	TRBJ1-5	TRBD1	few	TGTGCCAGCAGCCAACATGCCGGGACAGGAAATCAGCCCCAGCATTTT	CASSQHAGTGNQPQHF